This TCR beta chain derives from a study of blood T cell repertoires in COVID-19. Across the study: There were acute and convalescent COVID-19 samples, and they came from the United States, Italy and Spain.

The CDR3 spans 17 residues. The V gene's germline CDR1 is LNHNV and CDR2 YYDKDF (reference sequence). The V end was cut by 3 bases, the J end by 1 base, with 16 bases between. The method was immunoSEQ multiplex PCR; TCRdb's version includes in-frame clones alone and lacks a portion of them. The profile shows fewer than 80,000 clones, roughly 80% of them singletons. Sequencing was carried out using peripheral blood. This TCR came from a man in his fifties or sixties with COVID-19, enrolled during active disease. This chain joins TRBV15 and TRBJ2-1, with a weak D call TRBD1 (5 bases). CDR3 DNA: TGTGCCACCAGCAGTCTCCCCGGACACCTTTCCTACAATGAGCAGTTCTTC. Amino acids: CATSSLPGHLSYNEQFF. The full variable domain, completed using reference TRBV15 and TRBJ2-1, is DAMVIQNPRYQVTQFGKPVTLSCSQTLNHNVMYWYQQKSSQAPKLLFHYYDKDFNNEADTPDNFQSRRPNTSFCFLDIRSPGLGDTAMYLCATSSLPGHLSYNEQFFGPGTRLTVL.